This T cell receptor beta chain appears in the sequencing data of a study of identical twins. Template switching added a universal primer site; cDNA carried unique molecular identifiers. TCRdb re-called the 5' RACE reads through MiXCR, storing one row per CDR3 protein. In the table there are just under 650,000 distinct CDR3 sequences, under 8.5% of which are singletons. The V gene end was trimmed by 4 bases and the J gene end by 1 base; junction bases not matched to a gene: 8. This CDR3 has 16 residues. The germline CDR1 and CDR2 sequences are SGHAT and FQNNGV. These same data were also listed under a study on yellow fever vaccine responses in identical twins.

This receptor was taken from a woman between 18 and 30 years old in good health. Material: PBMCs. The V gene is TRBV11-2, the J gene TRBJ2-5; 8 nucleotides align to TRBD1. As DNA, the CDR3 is TGTGCCAGCAGCTCGCCTAAAGGGACAGGCCAAGAGACCCAGTACTTC. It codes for CASSSPKGTGQETQYF.